The 30 T cell receptor beta chains given below trace back to one sample, sequenced in a study of siplizumab effects on memory and regulatory T cells. Method: immunoSEQ multiplex PCR; TCRdb's copy keeps in-frame clones and lacks some. Here the sample spans under 100,000 clones, 85% to 95% being singletons. Sequenced sample: non-Treg CD4+ T cells sorted from blood. The receptors were gathered from a human donor in good health.

The rearrangement uses TRBV11-2 and TRBJ2-2; 12 nucleotides agree with TRBD1. The CDR3 is 18 residues long. Germline CDR1 and CDR2: SGHAT and FQNNGV. The V and J ends lost 3 bases and 6 bases, in that order; junction bases with no gene match: 11. Here the CDR3 DNA reads TGTGCCAGCAGCTTCCGATCTACCGGGACAGGGGGCCCCGGGGAGCTGTTTTTT. Protein: CASSFRSTGTGGPGELFF.

The J gene is TRBJ1-2, the V gene TRBV5-6, with 9 positions matching TRBD1. Germline V CDR1 and CDR2: SGHDT, YYEEEE. Trimming took 2 bases from V and 4 from J; bases not matched to a gene: 6. The CDR3 totals 15 residues. The CDR3 loop is CASSFRRQGVYGYTF. The CDR3 bases are TGTGCCAGCAGCTTCCGAAGACAGGGGGTCTATGGCTACACCTTC.

In its sample, this clone was seen once. The chain carries TRBV18 and TRBJ2-6, with D perhaps TRBD2 (6 bases). Germline V lookup: CDR1 KGHSH, CDR2 LQKENI. CDR3 size: 20 residues. Trimming pared 3 bases from V and 0 bases from J, leaving 21 bases between. Here the CDR3 DNA reads TGTGCCAGCTCACCGACTGGATTAAGGTTGGGGGGCTCTGGGGCCAACGTCCTGACTTTC. It yields the protein CASSPTGLRLGGSGANVLTF.

In the case of this clone: Other DNA sequences in the sample encode the same CDR3. The chain combines TRBV28 with TRBJ2-2; no firm D call. With 3 bases removed from V and 6 bases from J, the gap between germline ends came to 5 bases. This CDR3 has 12 amino acids. Germline V gives CDR1 MDHEN, CDR2 SYDVKM. The CDR3 spells CASSFSAGELFF. The CDR3 region has the DNA TGTGCCAGCAGTTTTTCGGCCGGGGAGCTGTTTTTT.

This clone has a handful of counts. The gene calls are TRBV9 and TRBJ2-1; 9 positions match TRBD1. There are 15 residues in the CDR3. V shed 1 base and J 6 bases; nucleotides not matched to a gene: 5. Per the germline V gene, CDR1 is SGDLS and CDR2 is YYNGEE. The CDR3 loop reads CASSVFGTGTNEQFF. Here the CDR3 DNA reads TGTGCCAGCAGCGTATTCGGGACAGGGACCAATGAGCAGTTCTTC.

The chain carries TRBV10-2 and TRBJ2-7, with 13 nucleotides matching TRBD2. The V gene's germline CDR1 is WSHSY and CDR2 SAAADI. The junction had 11 bases not matched to a gene; V was cut back by 6 bases and J by 0 bases. This CDR3 spans 18 amino acids. CDR3 residues: CASRDPGLAGLSSYEQYF. As DNA, the CDR3 is TGCGCCAGCAGAGACCCGGGACTAGCGGGGCTCAGCTCCTACGAGCAGTACTTC.

This chain connects TRBV5-1 to TRBJ1-5; TRBD1 matches at 7 bases. The trim removed 2 bases at V and 0 bases at J, leaving 2 bases unmatched. The CDR3 has 15 residues. The V gene's germline CDR1 is SGHRS and CDR2 YFSETQ. The CDR3 bases are TGCGCCAGCAGCTTACAGGGGTATAGCAATCAGCCCCAGCATTTT. Translating gives CASSLQGYSNQPQHF.

The V gene is TRBV7-8, the J gene TRBJ1-5; TRBD1 agrees at 7 bases. Per germline, CDR1 SGHVS and CDR2 FQNEAQ. The CDR3 spans 16 residues. V shed 5 bases and J 2 bases; nucleotides not matched to a gene: 9. CDR3 amino acids: CASSEQTGLGNQPQHF. In nucleotides, the CDR3 is TGTGCCAGCAGCGAGCAGACAGGGTTGGGCAATCAGCCCCAGCATTTT.

The rearrangement links TRBV19 to TRBJ2-7; D is perhaps TRBD1 or TRBD2 (5 bases each). Germline-derived CDR1 and CDR2 are LNHDA and SQIVND (reference sequence). The CDR3 runs to 14 residues. Trimming pared 4 bases from V and 0 bases from J, leaving 10 bases between. The CDR3 region is CASSTSGTSYEQYF. The CDR3 region has the DNA TGTGCCAGTAGTACTTCCGGGACCTCCTACGAGCAGTACTTC.

This chain links TRBV10-1 with TRBJ2-7, with D unclear. Germline CDR1 reads WNHNN; CDR2 reads SYGVQD (reference sequence). The length of the CDR3 is 13 residues. The V gene lost 5 bases and the J gene lost 0 bases, with 8 bases spanning the gap. This CDR3 reads CASSRSRSYEQYF. In nucleotides, the CDR3 is TGCGCCAGCAGTCGTAGTCGCTCCTACGAGCAGTACTTC.

In this sample, this clone turned up once. This chain joins TRBV9 and TRBJ2-1, with TRBD2 identical over 12 bases. After removal of 0 bases from V and 7 bases from J, the junction contained 2 bases not matched to a gene. The CDR3 spans 15 residues. Looked up from germline, CDR1 is SGDLS and CDR2 is YYNGEE. The CDR3 coding sequence is TGTGCCAGCAGCGTAGGTCTAGCGGGAGGGAATGAGCAGTTCTTC. As protein: CASSVGLAGGNEQFF.

V is TRBV5-6 and J is TRBJ2-3; 8 bases align to TRBD1. J lost 8 bases, V lost 2 bases, and 7 bases had no gene match. Germline V lookup: CDR1 SGHDT, CDR2 YYEEEE. This CDR3 has 14 amino acids. This chain's CDR3 is CASSFGTGRGTQYF. CDR3 coding DNA: TGTGCCAGCAGCTTCGGGACAGGTAGAGGTACGCAGTATTTT.

This rearrangement joins TRBV18 to TRBJ2-5; the D gene could be TRBD1 or TRBD2 (5 bases each). The CDR3 spans 12 residues. Germline V gives CDR1 KGHSH, CDR2 LQKENI. Trimming stripped 6 bases from V and 4 bases from J, with 9 bases between. This CDR3 is CASSPGRETQYF. CDR3 coding DNA: TGTGCCAGCTCTCCAGGGAGAGAGACCCAGTACTTC.

The chain joins TRBV10-3 to TRBJ2-1; tentatively, D is TRBD2 (6 bases). Germline CDR1 reads ENHRY; CDR2 reads SYGVKD. CDR3 length equals 16 residues. V was pared by 3 bases and J by 2 bases, with 14 bases between. In DNA, the CDR3 is TGTGCCATCAGTGATGTTGCGGGACTGACCTACAATGAGCAGTTCTTC. This gives the protein CAISDVAGLTYNEQFF.

The V call is TRBV5-6, the J call TRBJ1-5, with 7 bases that match TRBD1. After removal of 1 base from V and 2 bases from J, the junction contained 9 bases not matched to a gene. Germline V lookup: CDR1 SGHDT, CDR2 YYEEEE. The CDR3 runs to 17 residues. The CDR3 is CASSLRPTGVRNQPQHF. CDR3 DNA sequence: TGTGCCAGCAGCTTGCGACCCACAGGGGTTCGCAATCAGCCCCAGCATTTT.

The chain joins TRBV28 to TRBJ2-2; 9 positions agree with TRBD1. The length of the CDR3 is 16 residues. V dropped 4 bases and J dropped 6; count of bases not matched to a gene: 9. Germline V gene lookup returns CDR1 MDHEN and CDR2 SYDVKM. The CDR3 region has the DNA TGTGCCAGCAGTTCACCGGGACAGGGTCTCGCCGGGGAGCTGTTTTTT. It codes for CASSSPGQGLAGELFF.

This chain links TRBV5-1 with TRBJ2-2; 10 bases align to TRBD1. J was trimmed by 6 bases and V by 2 bases; bases with no gene match: 4. The germline V gene has CDR1 SGHRS and CDR2 YFSETQ. There are 15 residues in the CDR3. CDR3 in DNA: TGCGCCAGCAGCTTTGGACAGGGGGTTCCCGGGGAGCTGTTTTTT. It is translated as CASSFGQGVPGELFF.

The rearrangement uses TRBV19 and TRBJ1-4, with unresolved D. This CDR3 is built from 13 residues. Germline CDR1 is LNHDA and CDR2 is SQIVND (reference sequence). V was pared by 2 bases and J by 8 bases, with 9 bases between. The DNA for the CDR3 is TGTGCCAGTAGTATATGGGGTGACGAAAAACTGTTTTTT. Amino acid sequence: CASSIWGDEKLFF.

V and J are TRBV19 and TRBJ2-5; D unclear. CDR3 size: 11 residues. Trimming took off 8 bases at V and 7 bases at J, with 11 bases between the two ends. Germline-derived CDR1 and CDR2 are LNHDA and SQIVND (reference sequence). This chain's CDR3 is CASEDGATQYF. DNA for the CDR3: TGTGCCAGTGAAGATGGTGCGACCCAGTACTTC.

The J gene is TRBJ2-3, the V gene TRBV5-1, with a tentative D call TRBD2 (6 bases). V was shortened by 4 bases and J by 3 bases, with 21 bases between the two germline ends. CDR3 size: 17 residues. Germline V lookup: CDR1 SGHRS, CDR2 YFSETQ. CDR3 amino acids: CASSTTDSGEGTDTQYF. CDR3 sequence (DNA): TGCGCCAGCAGCACCACCGATTCGGGAGAGGGGACAGATACGCAGTATTTT.

The chain recombines TRBV30 with TRBJ2-7; D uncertain. The germline V gene encodes CDR1 GTSNPN and CDR2 SVGIG (reference sequence). Trimming shortened V by 2 bases and J by 6 bases, and 14 bases separated the two germline ends. This CDR3 is 13 amino acids long. As DNA, the CDR3 is TGTGCCTGGAGTTTGGTGAATTTGGCCGAGCAGTACTTC. Its translation is CAWSLVNLAEQYF.

V usage is TRBV10-2 and J usage is TRBJ2-7, with D possibly TRBD2 on 7 matching bases. Trimming took off 3 bases at V and 5 bases at J, with 17 bases between the two ends. Germline lookup yields CDR1 WSHSY and CDR2 SAAADI. The CDR3 totals 15 residues. This CDR3 is CASSDDRPRGDEQYF. In DNA, the CDR3 is TGCGCCAGCAGTGACGACAGGCCCCGGGGGGACGAGCAGTACTTC.

V is TRBV7-9 and J is TRBJ2-1; D gene ambiguous. V was shortened by 2 bases and J by 1 base, with 12 bases between the two germline ends. The CDR3 runs 16 residues. CDR1 SEHNR and CDR2 FQNEAQ come from the germline V gene (reference sequence). The CDR3 here is CASSLSRADSYNEQFF. Here the CDR3 DNA reads TGTGCCAGCAGCTTAAGCCGGGCGGATTCCTACAATGAGCAGTTCTTC.

The rearrangement uses TRBV7-9 and TRBJ2-5; 12 bases fit TRBD2. Germline loops: CDR1 SEHNR, CDR2 FQNEAQ (reference sequence). Trimming took 5 bases from V and 5 from J; bases not matched to a gene: 9. This CDR3 comprises 16 residues. CDR3 nucleotides: TGTGCCAGCAGCCCAAAGACTAGCGGGAGTGGTGAGACCCAGTACTTC. Its translation: CASSPKTSGSGETQYF.

The chain has TRBV11-2 and TRBJ2-7, with 8 bases that match TRBD1. With V trimmed by 1 base and J by 6 bases, 8 bases remained unmatched. This CDR3 spans 15 amino acids. Germline V CDR1 and CDR2: SGHAT, FQNNGV. The CDR3 reads CASSLGTGWSREQYF. DNA of the CDR3: TGTGCCAGCAGCTTAGGGACAGGGTGGAGTCGCGAGCAGTACTTC. Looking up the rest from reference TRBV11-2 and TRBJ2-7 gives the full variable domain: EAGVAQSPRYKIIEKRQSVAFWCNPISGHATLYWYQQILGQGPKLLIQFQNNGVVDDSQLPKDRFSAERLKGVDSTLKIQPAKLEDSAVYLCASSLGTGWSREQYFGPGTRLTVT.

The J gene is TRBJ1-5, the V gene TRBV7-9; 7 positions match TRBD1. After removal of 5 bases from V and 6 bases from J, the junction contained 4 bases not matched to a gene. The CDR3 runs to 13 residues. CDR1 is SEHNR, CDR2 FQNEAQ, per germline (reference sequence). CDR3 sequence (DNA): TGTGCCAGCAGCGTACAGGGGTTTCAGCCCCAGCATTTT. The encoded protein is CASSVQGFQPQHF.

The J gene is TRBJ2-2, the V gene TRBV5-4; D gene ambiguous. This CDR3 comprises 13 residues. Germline CDR1 and CDR2: SGHNT and YYREEE (reference sequence). V lost 0 bases and J lost 6, with 6 bases in between. CDR3 nucleotide sequence: TGTGCCAGCAGCTTGGAAGGGCCCGGGGAGCTGTTTTTT. Translating gives CASSLEGPGELFF.

The chain couples TRBV7-9 to TRBJ2-7; 7 bases are shared with TRBD1. Germline loops: CDR1 SEHNR, CDR2 FQNEAQ (reference sequence). This CDR3 comprises 17 residues. With 1 base clipped from V and 4 bases from J, the junction kept 13 bases outside the gene matches. The CDR3 sequence: CASSLDGTAKARYEQYF. CDR3 nucleotides: TGTGCCAGCAGCTTAGATGGGACAGCTAAGGCTAGGTACGAGCAGTACTTC.

The genes are TRBV19 and TRBJ2-1; TRBD1 aligns across 8 bases. Germline CDR1 and CDR2: LNHDA and SQIVND (reference sequence). The CDR3 consists of 15 residues. V dropped 3 bases and J dropped 6; count of bases not matched to a gene: 7. CDR3 nucleotide sequence: TGTGCCAGTAGTATTTATACAGGGGGTCCCAATGAGCAGTTCTTC. Its protein product is CASSIYTGGPNEQFF.

V gene TRBV7-9 combines with J gene TRBJ2-5; no clear D. The germline gives CDR1 SEHNR, CDR2 FQNEAQ (reference sequence). V was shortened by 1 base and J by 1 base, with 7 bases between the two germline ends. The CDR3 runs to 14 residues. CDR3 amino acids: CASSLEISQETQYF. The CDR3 region has the DNA TGTGCCAGCAGCTTAGAGATTAGCCAAGAGACCCAGTACTTC.